This T cell receptor beta chain was identified in a study of blood T cell repertoires in COVID-19. Study background: Collection of acute and convalescent COVID-19 samples took place in the United States, Italy and Spain.

As handled by the study authors: Amplification of reference gene primers was used by the study to estimate nucleated cell counts. TCRdb's copy holds only in-frame clones and misses some; the assay was immunoSEQ multiplex PCR. V and J calls and clone size are given by that table; D and trimming were obtained from the DNA. Among approximately 85,000 clones listed, around 89% were seen once. The CDR3 runs 13 residues. Trimming pared 3 bases from V and 10 bases from J, leaving 13 bases between. Per germline, CDR1 LNHDA and CDR2 SQIVND (reference sequence). The specimen was peripheral blood. This chain uses TRBV19 with TRBJ2-1; TRBD2 might be the D (6 bases). The receptor's source is an elderly woman with active or convalescent COVID-19. The CDR3 loop is CASSILARAEQFF. Written as DNA, the CDR3 is TGTGCCAGTAGTATCCTAGCGCGAGCGGAGCAGTTCTTC.